This entry lists 26 T cell receptor beta chains sequenced from one sample in a study of cytomegalovirus exposure and HLA in healthy donors. 13 Jbeta primers and 60 Vbeta primers were used for the PCR. The data were produced by immunoSEQ multiplex PCR, yet TCRdb's version contains in-frame clones alone and is incomplete. The data contain 100,000 to 150,000 clones, roughly 80% of them singletons. The specimen sequenced was PBMCs. The receptors were sampled from a man aged 25 to 40 in good health and CMV-seropositive.

The chain uses TRBV27 and TRBJ2-7, with D tentatively TRBD1 (6 bases). This CDR3 comprises 15 residues. The germline V gene has CDR1 MNHEY and CDR2 SMNVEV (reference sequence). Deletions cut 3 bases from V and 6 bases from J, with 18 bases between. The CDR3 protein is CASSFSIQGRGEQYF. The DNA of the CDR3 is TGTGCCAGCAGTTTCTCCATCCAGGGGAGAGGCGAGCAGTACTTC.

The CDR3 nucleotides read TGTGCCAGCAGCCAAGGGACAGGGGACCAATATGGCTACACCTTC. Amino acids: CASSQGTGDQYGYTF. J is TRBJ1-2 and V is TRBV4-2, with 9 bases fitting TRBD1. CDR3 length: 15 amino acids. The V gene's germline CDR1 is LGHNA and CDR2 YNFKEQ. The ends lost 1 base at V and 5 bases at J; junction bases unmatched: 5.

This clone was observed a single time. V is TRBV4-2 and J is TRBJ1-3; D gene unclear. There are 15 residues in the CDR3. CDR1 is LGHNA and CDR2 is YNFKEQ in the germline V gene. V was cut by 3 bases and J by 4 bases, with 13 bases left in between. CDR3 sequence (DNA): TGTGCCAGCAGCCAGGAGGAAGGGTTCGGAAACACCATATATTTT. Protein product: CASSQEEGFGNTIYF.

The rearrangement joins TRBV5-5 to TRBJ2-2; 8 bases are a match to TRBD1. The CDR3 is 15 residues long. V shed 3 bases, J shed 7 bases, and the junction held 8 bases outside the gene matches. Germline CDR1 is SGHKS and CDR2 is YYEKEE (reference sequence). The CDR3 protein is CASSSGGIVGGELFF. CDR3 in DNA: TGTGCCAGCAGCTCAGGGGGCATCGTTGGCGGGGAGCTGTTTTTT.

The chain combines TRBV6-1 with TRBJ2-7, with D perhaps TRBD1 (5 bases). The CDR3 runs 13 residues. Germline-derived CDR1 and CDR2 are MNHNS and SASEGT. Trimming took off 7 bases at V and 2 bases at J, with 12 bases between the two ends. CDR3: CASTRTTPYEQYF. The DNA of the CDR3 is TGTGCCAGCACCAGGACAACTCCCTACGAGCAGTACTTC.

The rearrangement links TRBV7-2 to TRBJ2-7; D not resolved. CDR1 and CDR2 (germline): SGHTA, FQGNSA. The CDR3 spans 12 residues. V was cut by 5 bases and J by 1 base, with 6 bases left in between. As DNA, the CDR3 is TGTGCCAGCAGCGAGATATCCTACGAGCAGTACTTC. Translation: CASSEISYEQYF.

V gene TRBV4-2 combines with J gene TRBJ1-1; D call uncertain. The CDR3 is 16 amino acids. Germline loops: CDR1 LGHNA, CDR2 YNFKEQ. The V gene lost 0 bases and the J gene lost 0 bases, with 11 bases spanning the gap. The CDR3 loop reads CASSQDLLLLNTEAFF. In nucleotides, the CDR3 is TGTGCCAGCAGCCAAGATCTTTTGCTACTGAACACTGAAGCTTTCTTT.

This clone was seen a handful of times. The chain carries TRBV11-2 and TRBJ2-1, with 9 bases fitting TRBD2. Trimming removed 1 base from V and 4 bases from J; junction bases left unmatched: 8. This CDR3 is built from 17 residues. Germline values: CDR1 SGHAT, CDR2 FQNNGV. The DNA of the CDR3 is TGTGCCAGCAGCTTAGGCTCGGGGACTAGCCCTTACAATGAGCAGTTCTTC. This codes for CASSLGSGTSPYNEQFF.

This clone turned up a few times. This rearrangement joins TRBV7-2 to TRBJ1-5; possibly TRBD1 for D (5 bases). The V gene lost 0 bases and the J gene lost 5 bases, with 11 bases spanning the gap. The CDR3 sequence is 15 residues long. The V gene's germline CDR1 is SGHTA and CDR2 FQGNSA. The CDR3 DNA is TGTGCCAGCAGCTTAGCCCAGGGAGGGGATCAGCCCCAGCATTTT. Its protein is CASSLAQGGDQPQHF. The variable domain in full, completed from reference TRBV7-2 and TRBJ1-5, reads GAGVSQSPSNKVTEKGKDVELRCDPISGHTALYWYRQSLGQGLEFLIYFQGNSAPDKSGLPSDRFSAERTGGSVSTLTIQRTQQEDSAVYLCASSLAQGGDQPQHFGDGTRLSIL.

V usage is TRBV5-8 and J usage is TRBJ2-1; TRBD2 agrees at 7 bases. Germline assignment: CDR1 SGHTS and CDR2 YDEGEE. CDR3 size: 17 residues. V lost 10 bases and J lost 7; bases outside the gene matches: 23. The CDR3 here is CAPRASPKRLAVNEQFF. The CDR3, as DNA: TGTGCCCCTCGGGCTAGCCCTAAAAGGCTAGCGGTTAATGAGCAGTTCTTC.

Only a few counts were recorded for this clone. The chain couples TRBV2 to TRBJ1-3, with D possibly matching TRBD1 (6 bases). Germline V gene lookup returns CDR1 SNHLY and CDR2 FYNNEI. This CDR3 is 14 amino acids long. The germline V and J ends were trimmed by 6 bases and 2 bases, with 11 bases remaining between them. The CDR3 nucleotides read TGTGCCAGCAGCCCACAGGGACCTGGAAACACCATATATTTT. As protein: CASSPQGPGNTIYF.

This chain uses TRBV14 with TRBJ2-7; weak D call: TRBD2 (6 bases). Germline CDR1 SGHDN, CDR2 FVKESK. Trimming left V 1 base short and J 2 bases short, with 12 bases between. The CDR3 is 15 amino acids. In nucleotides, the CDR3 is TGTGCCAGCAGCCAAGCCCGGGCGGGGCCCTACGAGCAGTACTTC. This encodes CASSQARAGPYEQYF.

To note about this clone: The germline gene is not matched at one end of the junction; a read error may be the cause. The gene calls are TRBV7-7 and TRBJ2-1; TRBD2 matches 16 bases. The CDR3 covers 16 residues. Germline values: CDR1 SSHAT, CDR2 FNYEAQ (reference sequence). As DNA, the CDR3 is TGTGCTAGCAGCATCGGGACTAGCGGGAGGGGGGATGAGCAGTTCTTC. It specifies CASSIGTSGRGDEQFF.

The chain carries TRBV19 and TRBJ1-5; TRBD1 agrees at 9 bases. The junction had 6 bases not matched to a gene; V was cut back by 5 bases and J by 1 base. The CDR3 totals 16 residues. Germline CDR1 reads LNHDA; CDR2 reads SQIVND (reference sequence). For the CDR3, the DNA is TGTGCCAGTAGTGGACAGGGGATCGTAAGCAATCAGCCCCAGCATTTT. This gives the protein CASSGQGIVSNQPQHF.

This clone showed up just once. The chain is built from TRBV4-3 and TRBJ2-1; TRBD2 aligns across 10 bases. Germline CDR1 and CDR2: LGHNA and YSLEER. This CDR3 spans 15 amino acids. V lost 4 bases, J lost 2 bases, and 2 bases stayed unmatched. CDR3 DNA: TGCGCCAGCAGCCCCCTAGCGGGAGCCTACAATGAGCAGTTCTTC. It codes for CASSPLAGAYNEQFF.

The genes are TRBV19 and TRBJ1-5; D is unclear. Trimming took off 3 bases at V and 11 bases at J, with 20 bases between the two ends. Germline loops: CDR1 LNHDA, CDR2 SQIVND (reference sequence). CDR3 length: 15 residues. The CDR3 nucleotides are TGTGCCAGTAGTATGTCAGTAGGTATTCCAGCGGCCCAGCATTTT. It translates to CASSMSVGIPAAQHF.

This clone was observed once. The chain links TRBV6-1 to TRBJ2-1, with 8 bases matching TRBD2. The CDR3 is 17 amino acids. The V gene end was trimmed by 3 bases and the J gene end by 5 bases; junction bases not matched to a gene: 12. Germline V gene sequence: CDR1 MNHNS, CDR2 SASEGT. The CDR3: CASSDLLSGVGDNEQFF. CDR3 nucleotides: TGTGCCAGCAGTGACCTTCTTAGCGGGGTTGGGGACAATGAGCAGTTCTTC.

The gene calls are TRBV27 and TRBJ2-2; 13 positions match TRBD2. Germline values: CDR1 MNHEY, CDR2 SMNVEV (reference sequence). The length of the CDR3 is 17 residues. Germline trimming cut 5 bases from V and 9 bases from J; bases unmatched to any gene: 12. CDR3 protein: CASSPRTSGSYPRELFF. The CDR3 DNA is TGTGCCAGCAGTCCAAGGACTAGCGGGAGCTATCCTAGGGAGCTGTTTTTT.

This clone has only one observation. CDR3 protein: CASSEPHIVREREGYEQYF. The CDR3 region has the DNA TGTGCCAGCAGTGAACCGCATATTGTCCGTGAGCGGGAGGGTTACGAGCAGTACTTC. The chain couples TRBV2 to TRBJ2-7; 10 nucleotides line up with TRBD2. Trimming at V came to 2 bases and at J to 4 bases, leaving 17 bases not matched to a gene. Germline V gene data show CDR1 as SNHLY and CDR2 as FYNNEI. The CDR3 totals 19 residues.

The CDR3 sequence: CASSLEFSVGSYNEQFF. In DNA form, the CDR3 reads TGTGCCAGCAGCTTAGAATTTAGCGTTGGCTCCTACAATGAGCAGTTCTTC. The J gene is TRBJ2-1, the V gene TRBV7-2; D possibly corresponds to TRBD2 (5 bases). Trimming cost V 1 base and J 0 bases, with 13 bases left between them. The CDR3 is 17 residues long. From germline, CDR1 is SGHTA and CDR2 FQGNSA.

V is TRBV19 and J is TRBJ2-1; 7 nucleotides agree with TRBD2. V gave up 11 bases and J gave up 8 bases; unmatched junction bases: 9. Germline values: CDR1 LNHDA, CDR2 SQIVND (reference sequence). The CDR3 loop spans 12 amino acids. The CDR3 DNA sequence: TGTGCCGCGGGGGAGGCGGGCTATGAGCAGTTCTTC. It yields the protein CAAGEAGYEQFF. Drawing the rest from reference TRBV19 and TRBJ2-1, the complete variable domain is DGGITQSPKYLFRKEGQNVTLSCEQNLNHDAMYWYRQDPGQGLRLIYYSQIVNDFQKGDIAEGYSVSREKKESFPLTVTSAQKNPTAFYLCAAGEAGYEQFFGPGTRLTVL.

The rearrangement joins TRBV4-1 to TRBJ2-1, with TRBD2 matching 9 bases. The germline CDR1 and CDR2 sequences are MGHRA and YSYEKL. The CDR3 covers 18 residues. V lost 4 bases to trimming and J lost 0 bases; unmatched junction nucleotides: 10. CDR3 in amino acids: CASSRMTSGLSSYNEQFF. DNA for the CDR3: TGCGCCAGCAGCCGAATGACTAGCGGCTTAAGCTCCTACAATGAGCAGTTCTTC.

CDR3 sequence (DNA): TGTGCCAGCAGCGTAGGAGGAGATCTCGGGAATGAGCAGTTCTTC. It codes for CASSVGGDLGNEQFF. V gene TRBV9 combines with J gene TRBJ2-1; D not certain. Germline V CDR1 and CDR2: SGDLS, YYNGEE. The CDR3 is 15 amino acids. Trimming cost V 0 bases and J 7 bases, with 14 bases left between them. The whole variable domain, remainder taken from reference TRBV9 and TRBJ2-1, is DSGVTQTPKHLITATGQRVTLRCSPRSGDLSVYWYQQSLDQGLQFLIQYYNGEERAKGNILERFSAQQFPDLHSELNLSSLELGDSALYFCASSVGGDLGNEQFFGPGTRLTVL.

This clone turned up a few times. The chain is built from TRBV19 and TRBJ2-7; 8 nucleotides align to TRBD1. The CDR3 runs to 12 residues. CDR1 is LNHDA and CDR2 is SQIVND in the germline V gene (reference sequence). V lost 5 bases, J lost 6 bases, and 3 bases stayed unmatched. DNA of the CDR3: TGTGCCAGTAGTCAGGGGGCGAGCGAGCAGTACTTC. It codes for CASSQGASEQYF.

The J gene is TRBJ2-4, the V gene TRBV5-4; 11 nucleotides match TRBD1. The CDR3 extends over 19 amino acids. Germline V gene data show CDR1 as SGHNT and CDR2 as YYREEE (reference sequence). The junction had 12 bases not matched to a gene; V was cut back by 4 bases and J by 0 bases. DNA for the CDR3: TGTGCCAGCAGCCCCGGGACAGGGGGTCTTAAACTAGCCAAAAACATTCAGTACTTC. This translates into CASSPGTGGLKLAKNIQYF. Together with reference TRBV5-4 and TRBJ2-4, the CDR3 gives the full variable domain: ETGVTQSPTHLIKTRGQQVTLRCSSQSGHNTVSWYQQALGQGPQFIFQYYREEENGRGNFPPRFSGLQFPNYSSELNVNALELDDSALYLCASSPGTGGLKLAKNIQYFGAGTRLSVL.

About this clone itself: At one boundary the junction diverges from the germline segment, which might be a read error. This chain connects TRBV7-9 to TRBJ1-1; D is ambiguous. Germline assignment: CDR1 SEHNR and CDR2 FQNEAQ (reference sequence). The length of the CDR3 is 12 residues. CDR3 in DNA: TGTGCCAGCAGCTCAATAAGTACTGTAGCTTTCTTT. Encoded protein: CASSSISTVAFF.